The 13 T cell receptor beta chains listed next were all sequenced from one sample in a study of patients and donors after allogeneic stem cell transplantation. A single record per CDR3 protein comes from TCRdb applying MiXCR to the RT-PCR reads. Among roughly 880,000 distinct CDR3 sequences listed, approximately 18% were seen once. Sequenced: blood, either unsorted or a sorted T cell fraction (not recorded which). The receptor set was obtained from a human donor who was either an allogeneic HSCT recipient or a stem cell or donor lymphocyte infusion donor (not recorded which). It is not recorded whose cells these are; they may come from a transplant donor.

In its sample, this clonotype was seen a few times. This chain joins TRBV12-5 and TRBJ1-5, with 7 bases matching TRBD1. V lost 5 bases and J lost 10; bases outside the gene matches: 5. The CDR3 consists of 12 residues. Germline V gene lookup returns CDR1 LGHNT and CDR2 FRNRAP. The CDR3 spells CASGPRQGPQHF. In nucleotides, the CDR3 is TGTGCTAGTGGTCCAAGACAGGGTCCCCAGCATTTT.

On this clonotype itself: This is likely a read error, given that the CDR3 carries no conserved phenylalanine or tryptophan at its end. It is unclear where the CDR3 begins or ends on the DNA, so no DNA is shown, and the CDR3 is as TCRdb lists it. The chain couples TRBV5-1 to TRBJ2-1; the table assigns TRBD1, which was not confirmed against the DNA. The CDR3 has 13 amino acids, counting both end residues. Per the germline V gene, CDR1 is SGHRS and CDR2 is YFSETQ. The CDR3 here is CASSLGPGTMEFY.

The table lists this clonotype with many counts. CDR3 nucleotide sequence: TGCGCCAGCAGCTTGAATCCCTCGCTAAACTACGAGCAGTACTTC. It codes for CASSLNPSLNYEQYF. The gene calls are TRBV5-1 and TRBJ2-7; unclear D gene. CDR3 length: 15 amino acids. Germline CDR1 reads SGHRS; CDR2 reads YFSETQ. Trimming removed 1 base at V and 3 bases at J, with 14 bases between.

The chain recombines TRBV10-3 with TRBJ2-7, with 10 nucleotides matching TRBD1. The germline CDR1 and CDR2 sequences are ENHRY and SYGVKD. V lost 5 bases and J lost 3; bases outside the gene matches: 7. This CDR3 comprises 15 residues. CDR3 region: CAISSSGTGVYEQYF. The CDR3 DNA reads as TGTGCCATCAGTTCCTCCGGGACAGGGGTCTACGAGCAGTACTTC.

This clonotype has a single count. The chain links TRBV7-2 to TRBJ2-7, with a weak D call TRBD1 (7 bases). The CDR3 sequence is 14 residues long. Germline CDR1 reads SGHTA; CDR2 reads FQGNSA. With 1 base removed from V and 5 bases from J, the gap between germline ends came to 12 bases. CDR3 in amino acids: CASSLVTGRNEQYF. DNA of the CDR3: TGTGCCAGCAGCTTAGTGACAGGGAGGAACGAGCAGTACTTC.

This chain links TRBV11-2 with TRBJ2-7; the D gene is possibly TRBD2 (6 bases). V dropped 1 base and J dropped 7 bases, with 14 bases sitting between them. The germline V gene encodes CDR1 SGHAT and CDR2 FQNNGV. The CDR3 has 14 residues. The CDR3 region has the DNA TGTGCCAGCAGCTTAGCCCCCGGACTAATTGAGCAGTACTTC. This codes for CASSLAPGLIEQYF.

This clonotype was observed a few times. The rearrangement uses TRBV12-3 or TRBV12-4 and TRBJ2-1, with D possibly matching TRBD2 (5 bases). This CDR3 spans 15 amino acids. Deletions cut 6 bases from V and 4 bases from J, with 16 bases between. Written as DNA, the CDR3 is TGTGCCAGCAGCTACTCAAGCGGAAAGTACAATGAGCAGTTCTTC. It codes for CASSYSSGKYNEQFF.

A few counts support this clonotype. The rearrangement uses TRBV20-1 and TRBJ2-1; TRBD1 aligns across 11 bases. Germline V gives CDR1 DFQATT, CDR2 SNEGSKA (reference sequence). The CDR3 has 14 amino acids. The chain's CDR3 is CSKPGQGDPNEQFF. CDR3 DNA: TGCAGCAAGCCGGGACAGGGGGATCCCAATGAGCAGTTCTTC.

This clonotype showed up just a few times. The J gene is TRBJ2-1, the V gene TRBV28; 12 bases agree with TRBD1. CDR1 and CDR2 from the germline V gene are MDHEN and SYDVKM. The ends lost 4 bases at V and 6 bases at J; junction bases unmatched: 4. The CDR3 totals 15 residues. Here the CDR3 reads CASSSGQGAINEQFF. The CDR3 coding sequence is TGTGCCAGCAGTTCGGGACAGGGGGCGATCAATGAGCAGTTCTTC.

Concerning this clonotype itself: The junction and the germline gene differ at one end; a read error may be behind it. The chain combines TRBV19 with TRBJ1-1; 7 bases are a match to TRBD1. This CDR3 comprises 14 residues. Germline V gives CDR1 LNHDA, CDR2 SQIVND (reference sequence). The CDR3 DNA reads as TGTGCCGGTAGTAGGGAGGACAGGCGATGGTGGGCTTTCTTT. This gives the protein CAGSREDRRWWAFF. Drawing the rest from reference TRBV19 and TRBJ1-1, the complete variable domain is DGGITQSPKYLFRKEGQNVTLSCEQNLNHDAMYWYRQDPGQGLRLIYYSQIVNDFQKGDIAEGYSVSREKKESFPLTVTSAQKNPTAFYLCAGSREDRRWWAFFGQGTRLTVV.

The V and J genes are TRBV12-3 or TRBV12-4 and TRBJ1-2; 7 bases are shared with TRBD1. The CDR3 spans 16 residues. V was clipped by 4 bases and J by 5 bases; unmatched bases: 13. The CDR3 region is CASSSISKDRRYGYTF. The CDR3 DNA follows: TGTGCCAGCAGTTCTATATCAAAGGACAGGAGATATGGCTACACCTTC.

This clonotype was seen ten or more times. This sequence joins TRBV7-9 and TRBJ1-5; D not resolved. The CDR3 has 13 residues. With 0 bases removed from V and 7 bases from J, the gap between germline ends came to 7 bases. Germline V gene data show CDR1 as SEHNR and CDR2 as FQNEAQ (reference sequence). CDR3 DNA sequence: TGTGCCAGCAGCTTAGCCTCCGGGCAGCCCCAGCATTTT. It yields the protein CASSLASGQPQHF.

The CDR3 loop is CSVAFPGDGGYTF. CDR3 coding DNA: TGCAGCGTTGCGTTCCCGGGAGACGGAGGCTACACCTTC. The V and J genes are TRBV29-1 and TRBJ1-2; D remains ambiguous. CDR1 is SQVTM and CDR2 is ANQGSEA in the germline V gene. This CDR3 contains 13 residues. V was cut by 4 bases and J by 8 bases, with 17 bases left in between.